Listed below are T cell receptor beta chains from one sample, sequenced in a study of cytomegalovirus exposure and HLA in healthy donors. The data were produced by immunoSEQ multiplex PCR, yet TCRdb's version contains in-frame clones alone and is incomplete. The sample holds over 110,000 clones, roughly 79% seen once. Sequenced material: PBMCs. Receptor source: a man younger than 35 in good health and CMV-seronegative. The CDR3 runs from the conserved cysteine through the conserved F or W. A D gene is named only where the DNA matches it firmly. Size is omitted from some rows. Given values are once, few, many or a class for expanded clones.

V gene	J gene	D gene	clone size	CDR3 protein	CDR3 DNA
TRBV18	TRBJ2-1	TRBD1	-	CASSAGTGGEQFF	TGTGCCAGCTCAGCCGGGACAGGGGGTGAGCAGTTCTTC
TRBV5-8	TRBJ1-1	TRBD1	-	CASVRGRTKNTEAFF	TGTGCCAGCGTTAGGGGGCGAACGAAGAACACTGAAGCTTTCTTT
TRBV25-1	TRBJ2-2	TRBD1	-	CASSDSRQGNTGELFF	TGTGCCAGCAGCGATTCCCGACAGGGCAACACCGGGGAGCTGTTTTTT
TRBV5-1	TRBJ1-1	TRBD1	-	CASSLAQGAMNTEAFF	TGCGCCAGCAGCTTGGCCCAGGGGGCAATGAACACTGAAGCTTTCTTT
TRBV6-5	TRBJ1-2	TRBD1	few	CASSYEPGQGAVYTF	TGTGCCAGCAGTTACGAGCCGGGACAGGGGGCTGTCTACACCTTC
TRBV6-5	TRBJ1-2	-	-	CASSYSGVSNYGYTF	TGTGCCAGCAGTTACTCGGGAGTTTCTAACTATGGCTACACCTTC
TRBV5-6	TRBJ2-7	-	-	CASILYRFPYEQYF	TGTGCCAGCATCCTATACAGGTTCCCCTACGAGCAGTACTTC
TRBV7-9	TRBJ1-2	TRBD1	-	CASSPNRGHSYGYTF	TGTGCCAGCAGCCCCAACAGGGGGCACAGCTATGGCTACACCTTC
TRBV5-1	TRBJ2-2	-	-	CASSLSGVGNTGELFF	TGCGCCAGCAGCTTGTCCGGGGTCGGTAACACCGGGGAGCTGTTTTTT
TRBV27	TRBJ2-7	TRBD1	-	CASSTGGQQYF	TGTGCCAGCAGCACAGGGGGGCAGCAGTACTTC
TRBV5-1	TRBJ1-2	-	few	CASSLNGQYYGYTF	TGCGCCAGCAGCTTGAATGGGCAGTACTATGGCTACACCTTC
TRBV30	TRBJ2-3	TRBD2	-	CAWSVPSGGSTDTQYF	TGTGCCTGGAGTGTACCTAGCGGGGGATCCACAGATACGCAGTATTTT
TRBV29-1	TRBJ2-6	-	-	CSVETGGANVLTF	TGCAGCGTTGAGACTGGTGGGGCCAACGTCCTGACTTTC
TRBV29-1	TRBJ2-5	TRBD1	few	CSVRTGGVGKETQYF	TGCAGCGTCCGCACAGGGGGCGTAGGTAAAGAGACCCAGTACTTC
TRBV6-5	TRBJ1-2	TRBD1	-	CASGPGQNYGYTF	TGTGCCAGCGGGCCGGGACAGAACTATGGCTACACCTTC
TRBV2	TRBJ1-6	-	few	CASSDRGAGNSPLHF	TGTGCCAGCAGTGATCGGGGGGCCGGTAATTCACCCCTCCACTTT
TRBV5-4	TRBJ1-2	-	few	CASSPPPGNYGYTF	TGTGCCAGCAGCCCCCCGCCGGGGAACTATGGCTACACCTTC
TRBV19	TRBJ2-7	TRBD1	-	CASDPGQGSYEQYF	TGTGCCAGTGATCCGGGACAGGGTTCCTACGAGCAGTACTTC
TRBV6-5	TRBJ1-2	TRBD1	-	CASSLTGTGDNYGYTF	TGTGCCAGCAGTTTAACCGGGACAGGGGATAACTATGGCTACACCTTC
TRBV29-1	TRBJ1-3	-	-	CSVEVTDGNTIYF	TGCAGCGTTGAAGTAACAGATGGAAACACCATATATTTT
TRBV7-9	TRBJ1-2	TRBD1	-	CASSLVGGRDGYTF	TGTGCCAGCAGCTTAGTAGGGGGCAGAGATGGCTACACCTTC
TRBV6-6	TRBJ1-5	-	-	CASTQGGSNQPQHF	TGTGCCAGCACCCAGGGTGGTAGCAATCAGCCCCAGCATTTT
TRBV5-1	TRBJ2-7	-	-	CASSRIQGIAYEQYF	TGCGCCAGCAGCAGAATACAGGGTATTGCCTACGAGCAGTACTTC
TRBV5-1	TRBJ2-5	TRBD1	-	CASSSGQGGQETQYF	TGCGCCAGCAGCTCCGGACAGGGAGGTCAAGAGACCCAGTACTTC
TRBV7-2	TRBJ2-5	TRBD1	-	CASSTHKQDRGRETQYF	TGTGCCAGCAGCACACACAAACAAGACAGGGGGCGGGAGACCCAGTACTTC
TRBV5-6	TRBJ2-3	TRBD1	-	CASSPAGAGGMDTQYF	TGTGCCAGCAGCCCCGCTGGGGCAGGGGGAATGGATACGCAGTATTTT
TRBV18	TRBJ2-7	-	-	CASSPREVHEQYF	TGTGCCAGCTCACCACGGGAGGTGCACGAGCAGTACTTC
TRBV7-6	TRBJ1-4	TRBD1	-	CASSPQIIRQGRANEKLFF	TGTGCCAGCAGCCCACAAATCATCCGACAGGGGAGGGCTAATGAAAAACTGTTTTTT
TRBV7-2	TRBJ2-5	-	-	CASRRGGETQYF	TGTGCCAGCAGGAGGGGGGGGGAGACCCAGTACTTC
TRBV11-2	TRBJ1-4	-	-	CASSPWTRRPTNEKLFF	TGTGCCAGCAGCCCCTGGACTCGCCGGCCAACTAATGAAAAACTGTTTTTT
TRBV7-9	TRBJ2-1	-	-	CASGQISKSYNEQFF	TGTGCCAGCGGACAGATATCTAAGTCCTACAATGAGCAGTTCTTC
TRBV30	TRBJ1-6	-	-	CAWSVGGSSYNSPLHF	TGTGCCTGGAGTGTGGGGGGGAGCTCCTATAATTCACCCCTCCACTTT
TRBV15	TRBJ2-7	TRBD1	-	CATSSQGALYEQYF	TGTGCCACCAGCAGCCAGGGGGCTCTGTACGAGCAGTACTTC
TRBV27	TRBJ2-7	-	-	CASSLLGADEQYF	TGTGCCAGCAGTTTATTGGGGGCCGACGAGCAGTACTTC
TRBV5-1	TRBJ2-5	-	-	CASSLDNPGPETQYF	TGCGCCAGCAGCTTGGATAACCCAGGGCCAGAGACCCAGTACTTC
TRBV6-1	TRBJ1-5	-	-	CASTGEYSNQPQHF	TGTGCCAGCACAGGGGAATATAGCAATCAGCCCCAGCATTTT
TRBV6-5	TRBJ2-5	-	few	CASSYSSGTQYF	TGTGCCAGCAGTTACTCGAGTGGGACCCAGTACTTC
TRBV5-5	TRBJ1-2	TRBD1	once	CASSQLGGPGYTF	TGTGCCAGCAGCCAGTTAGGGGGCCCTGGCTACACCTTC
TRBV11-2	TRBJ2-7	-	-	CASSLVGTLSYEQYF	TGTGCCAGCAGCTTAGTAGGGACACTCTCCTACGAGCAGTACTTC
TRBV7-9	TRBJ2-1	-	-	CASIDGAETYNEQFF	TGTGCCAGCATCGATGGGGCTGAAACCTACAATGAGCAGTTCTTC
TRBV5-1	TRBJ2-5	-	-	CASSLAGKETQYF	TGCGCCAGCAGCTTGGCCGGGAAAGAGACCCAGTACTTC
TRBV4-3	TRBJ1-2	TRBD1	-	CASSPLGQPYGYTF	TGCGCCAGCAGCCCCTTGGGACAGCCCTATGGCTACACCTTC
TRBV19	TRBJ1-1	-	-	CASQGPTEAFF	TGTGCCAGTCAGGGTCCCACTGAAGCTTTCTTT
TRBV14	TRBJ1-2	-	-	CASSPHLRTESYGYTF	TGTGCCAGCAGCCCCCACTTACGGACAGAAAGCTATGGCTACACCTTC
TRBV18	TRBJ1-6	TRBD1	-	CASRTGGEAPLHF	TGTGCCAGCCGGACAGGGGGCGAGGCACCCCTCCACTTT
TRBV6-5	TRBJ1-5	TRBD1	-	CASSLGTDINQPQHF	TGTGCCAGCAGTCTAGGGACAGACATAAATCAGCCCCAGCATTTT
TRBV11-1	TRBJ1-2	TRBD1	-	CASSSGTGDYGYTF	TGTGCCAGCAGCTCGGGGACAGGTGACTATGGCTACACCTTC
TRBV19	TRBJ1-2	-	-	CASSIGPSGGYTF	TGTGCCAGTAGTATCGGCCCCTCGGGAGGCTACACCTTC
TRBV5-5	TRBJ2-7	-	-	CASSLGGGRTIYEQYF	TGTGCCAGCAGCTTGGGAGGAGGGAGGACCATCTACGAGCAGTACTTC
TRBV12-5	TRBJ1-2	TRBD1	-	CASGLDRGGYTF	TGTGCTAGTGGTTTGGACAGGGGAGGCTACACCTTC
TRBV6-1	TRBJ2-2	-	-	CASSQTGLRTGELFF	TGTGCCAGCAGTCAGACAGGTCTGAGAACCGGGGAGCTGTTTTTT
TRBV30	TRBJ1-2	-	-	CAWSEQGQHYGYTF	TGTGCCTGGAGTGAGCAGGGGCAGCACTATGGCTACACCTTC
TRBV7-9	TRBJ2-1	-	few	CASSLDGADYNEQFF	TGTGCCAGCAGCTTAGATGGGGCAGATTACAATGAGCAGTTCTTC
TRBV2	TRBJ2-2	-	-	CASTGNRLTGELFF	TGTGCCAGCACGGGGAACAGACTCACCGGGGAGCTGTTTTTT
TRBV5-1	TRBJ2-7	-	once	CASSSGDSLYEQYF	TGCGCCAGCAGCTCGGGGGACAGTCTCTACGAGCAGTACTTC